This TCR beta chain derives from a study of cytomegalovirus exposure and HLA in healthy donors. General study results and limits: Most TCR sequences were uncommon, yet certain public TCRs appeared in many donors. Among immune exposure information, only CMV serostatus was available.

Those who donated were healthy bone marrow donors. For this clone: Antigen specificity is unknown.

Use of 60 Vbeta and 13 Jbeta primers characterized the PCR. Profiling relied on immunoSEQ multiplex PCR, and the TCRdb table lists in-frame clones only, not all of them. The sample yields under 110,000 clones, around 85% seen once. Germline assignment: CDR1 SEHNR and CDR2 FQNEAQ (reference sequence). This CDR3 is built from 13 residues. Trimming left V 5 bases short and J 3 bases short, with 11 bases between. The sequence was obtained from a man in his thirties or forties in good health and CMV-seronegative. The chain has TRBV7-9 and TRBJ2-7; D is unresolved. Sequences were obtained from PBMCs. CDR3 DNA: TGTGCCAGCAGCGCGCCCTCCCGCTACGAGCAGTACTTC. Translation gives CASSAPSRYEQYF.